This entry lists 31 T cell receptor beta chains sequenced from one sample in a study of blood T cell repertoires in COVID-19 (dated by TCRdb to 2020 to 2021). The library was prepared using the immunoSEQ multiplex PCR assay. In TCRdb, the immuneACCESS table is reduced to in-frame sequences with V and J assigned. These tables do not hold every clone; where another copy was compared, an unresolved V gene accounts for under half, and the others remain unexplained. The sample includes some 50,000 clones, with approximately 88% observed a single time. The ten largest make up 3% to 3.5% of the sample. Sequenced input: peripheral blood. The source of these receptors is a human donor in a cohort sampled during active COVID-19.

Here the CDR3 reads CASSPVGGQGETQYF. CDR3 in DNA: TGTGCCAGCTCACCGGTGGGAGGACAGGGGGAGACCCAGTACTTC. The V gene is TRBV18, the J gene TRBJ2-5; 9 nucleotides match TRBD1. V lost 3 bases to trimming and J lost 5 bases; unmatched junction nucleotides: 7. Germline CDR1 is KGHSH and CDR2 is LQKENI. CDR3 length: 15 residues.

This chain joins TRBV3-1 (or the pseudogene TRBV3-2) and TRBJ2-5, with D unclear. V dropped 4 bases and J dropped 4 bases, with 10 bases sitting between them. The CDR3 has 13 amino acids. CDR1 and CDR2 (germline): LGHDT, YNNKEL (reference sequence). The CDR3, as DNA: TGTGCCAGCAGCCGCCGGTTCGGAGAGACCCAGTACTTC. Translating gives CASSRRFGETQYF.

V usage is TRBV5-1 and J usage is TRBJ2-2; possible D gene TRBD1, 6 bases. The CDR3 loop spans 16 amino acids. The germline CDR1 and CDR2 sequences are SGHRS and YFSETQ. Trimming pared 1 base from V and 4 bases from J, leaving 14 bases between. The CDR3 reads CASSLTPGVSTGELFF. The CDR3 region has the DNA TGCGCCAGCAGCTTGACCCCAGGGGTGAGCACCGGGGAGCTGTTTTTT.

J is TRBJ2-2 and V is TRBV5-1, with 10 bases aligning to TRBD1. The J segment lost 3 bases and the V segment lost 4 bases, leaving 6 bases of the junction unmatched. The CDR3 spans 16 residues. Per the germline V gene, CDR1 is SGHRS and CDR2 is YFSETQ. The CDR3 reads CASSPGTGDYTGELFF. CDR3 bases: TGCGCCAGCAGCCCGGGGACAGGGGATTACACCGGGGAGCTGTTTTTT.

This chain links TRBV27 with TRBJ2-3; D is possibly TRBD2 (6 bases). The germline CDR1 and CDR2 sequences are MNHEY and SMNVEV (reference sequence). The germline V and J ends were trimmed by 8 bases and 0 bases, with 21 bases remaining between them. The CDR3 has 17 amino acids. For the CDR3, the DNA is TGTGCCAGCTGCCGCCCGACTAGAACCTCTAGCACAGATACGCAGTATTTT. Residues: CASCRPTRTSSTDTQYF.

This sequence joins TRBV9 and TRBJ2-7; 9 nucleotides agree with TRBD2. The CDR3 covers 13 residues. V lost 4 bases to trimming and J lost 6 bases; unmatched junction nucleotides: 5. Germline lookup yields CDR1 SGDLS and CDR2 YYNGEE. The CDR3 is CASSFRAGGEQYF. The DNA of the CDR3 is TGTGCCAGCAGCTTTAGAGCGGGAGGCGAGCAGTACTTC. Full variable domain (rest looked up from reference TRBV9 and TRBJ2-7): DSGVTQTPKHLITATGQRVTLRCSPRSGDLSVYWYQQSLDQGLQFLIQYYNGEERAKGNILERFSAQQFPDLHSELNLSSLELGDSALYFCASSFRAGGEQYFGPGTRLTVT.

V and J are TRBV18 and TRBJ1-4, with 9 positions matching TRBD1. The CDR3 loop spans 16 amino acids. Germline trimming cut 3 bases from V and 5 bases from J; bases unmatched to any gene: 7. The V gene's germline CDR1 is KGHSH and CDR2 LQKENI. CDR3 DNA: TGTGCCAGCTCACCGAGCCTGACAGGGGGGAATGAAAAACTGTTTTTT. Amino acid sequence: CASSPSLTGGNEKLFF.

This clone was observed once. V is TRBV7-9 and J is TRBJ2-5; the match to TRBD1 covers 8 bases. CDR3 length equals 15 residues. The germline CDR1 and CDR2 sequences are SEHNR and FQNEAQ (reference sequence). V trimming: 6 bases; J trimming: 5 bases; junction bases outside the gene matches: 11. The CDR3 DNA is TGTGCCAGCAGGCCCGGGACAGGTACCGCGGAGACCCAGTACTTC. Translation gives CASRPGTGTAETQYF. Complete variable domain (other parts from reference TRBV7-9 and TRBJ2-5): DTGVSQNPRHKITKRGQNVTFRCDPISEHNRLYWYRQTLGQGPEFLTYFQNEAQLEKSRLLSDRFSAERPKGSFSTLEIQRTEQGDSAMYLCASRPGTGTAETQYFGPGTRLLVL.

V and J are TRBV6-5 and TRBJ1-2, with D maybe TRBD1 (6 bases). The ends were cut back, 1 base at V and 7 bases at J, with 7 bases in the middle. The length of the CDR3 is 12 residues. Germline CDR1 is MNHEY and CDR2 is SVGAGI. The CDR3 reads CASSYWGLGYTF. Here the CDR3 DNA reads TGTGCCAGCAGTTACTGGGGGCTTGGCTACACCTTC.

V is TRBV5-4 and J is TRBJ2-7; TRBD1 matches at 10 bases. This CDR3 spans 16 amino acids. Germline trimming cut 2 bases from V and 5 bases from J; bases unmatched to any gene: 10. Germline assignment: CDR1 SGHNT and CDR2 YYREEE (reference sequence). CDR3 in DNA: TGTGCCAGCAGCTTTTCCGTGGGACAGGGGCGAGACGAGCAGTACTTC. Translation gives CASSFSVGQGRDEQYF.

The J gene is TRBJ2-3, the V gene TRBV18; D is unclear. Trimming pared 3 bases from V and 3 bases from J, leaving 7 bases between. CDR3 size: 13 residues. CDR1 KGHSH and CDR2 LQKENI come from the germline V gene. In nucleotides, the CDR3 is TGTGCCAGCTCACCGCTCAGGACAGATACGCAGTATTTT. It specifies CASSPLRTDTQYF.

This clone was seen just once. The gene calls are TRBV29-1 and TRBJ1-2; D is possibly TRBD1 (6 bases). Trimming left V 3 bases short and J 7 bases short, with 12 bases between. There are 12 residues in the CDR3. The V gene's germline CDR1 is SQVTM and CDR2 ANQGSEA. The CDR3 loop is CSVETGRGGYTF. The CDR3 DNA sequence: TGCAGCGTTGAGACAGGCCGCGGTGGCTACACCTTC.

CDR3 residues: CASSIGGGDYGYTF. CDR3 nucleotides: TGTGCCAGTAGTATTGGAGGGGGCGACTATGGCTACACCTTC. The chain has TRBV19 and TRBJ1-2; 7 bases match TRBD1. The CDR3 contains 14 residues. The germline CDR1 and CDR2 sequences are LNHDA and SQIVND (reference sequence). Germline trimming cut 3 bases from V and 3 bases from J; bases unmatched to any gene: 4.

The genes are TRBV7-8 and TRBJ2-5, with a possible D match to TRBD2 (6 bases). This CDR3 contains 17 residues. The V gene's germline CDR1 is SGHVS and CDR2 FQNEAQ. V shed 0 bases and J shed 2 bases, with 16 bases lying between them. CDR3 protein: CASSLAASVYTQETQYF. CDR3 nucleotide sequence: TGTGCCAGCAGCTTAGCGGCTAGCGTCTACACTCAAGAGACCCAGTACTTC. The entire variable domain, with the rest obtained from reference TRBV7-8 and TRBJ2-5, is as follows: GAGVSQSPRYKVAKRGQDVALRCDPISGHVSLFWYQQALGQGPEFLTYFQNEAQLDKSGLPSDRFFAERPEGSVSTLKIQRTQQEDSAVYLCASSLAASVYTQETQYFGPGTRLLVL.

In DNA form, the CDR3 reads TGTGCCACCAGCAGAGCCTTCAGTAGCGGGAGTGGGTACGAGCAGTACTTC. It yields the protein CATSRAFSSGSGYEQYF. The chain employs TRBV15 and TRBJ2-7, with 9 bases aligning to TRBD2. Germline values: CDR1 LNHNV, CDR2 YYDKDF (reference sequence). This CDR3 is 17 amino acids long. V shed 1 base, J shed 4 bases, and the junction held 11 bases outside the gene matches.

The chain links TRBV6-2 or TRBV6-3 to TRBJ2-5, with D perhaps TRBD1 (5 bases). V gave up 6 bases and J gave up 1 base, with 18 bases separating them. Germline values: CDR1 MNHEY, CDR2 SVGEGT. The CDR3 runs 16 residues. DNA for the CDR3: TGTGCCAGCAGCCCTGGGGCCTTACTGGGCCAAGAGACCCAGTACTTC. It specifies CASSPGALLGQETQYF.

This sequence joins TRBV7-2 and TRBJ2-2, with a possible D match to TRBD2 (5 bases). The CDR3 has 16 residues. The V gene lost 2 bases and the J gene lost 0 bases, with 10 bases spanning the gap. Per germline, CDR1 SGHTA and CDR2 FQGNSA. In DNA form, the CDR3 reads TGTGCCAGCAGCTTATCAGCGGCGGCGAACACCGGGGAGCTGTTTTTT. It translates to CASSLSAAANTGELFF.

The chain couples TRBV5-1 to TRBJ2-3; D might be TRBD1 (7 bases). This CDR3 is 13 amino acids long. V was shortened by 4 bases and J by 3 bases, with 9 bases between the two germline ends. From germline, CDR1 is SGHRS and CDR2 YFSETQ. As DNA, the CDR3 is TGCGCCAGCAGCCAGGGGGGTACAGATACGCAGTATTTT. Residues: CASSQGGTDTQYF.

The CDR3 is CASSSGTGDTKNIQYF. The CDR3 region has the DNA TGTGCCAGCAGTTCCGGGACAGGGGACACCAAAAACATTCAGTACTTC. The chain combines TRBV11-1 with TRBJ2-4; 10 bases agree with TRBD1. The V segment lost 6 bases and the J segment 2 bases; nucleotides outside the gene matches: 7. Germline lookup yields CDR1 SGHAT and CDR2 FQDESV (reference sequence). The CDR3 totals 16 residues.

The CDR3 loop reads CASSYSRTTALEQYF. The CDR3 coding sequence is TGTGCCAGCAGTTACTCGCGGACTACCGCTTTGGAGCAGTACTTC. The chain uses TRBV6-5 and TRBJ2-7; maybe TRBD2 (6 bases). CDR3 length: 15 residues. V lost 0 bases to trimming and J lost 7 bases, with 16 bases between them. From germline, CDR1 is MNHEY and CDR2 SVGAGI.

The V gene is TRBV12-5, the J gene TRBJ1-1; D unclear. Trimming removed 1 base from V and 1 base from J, with 7 bases in between. Germline V gene data show CDR1 as LGHNT and CDR2 as FRNRAP. The CDR3 is 14 residues long. Here the CDR3 DNA reads TGTGCTAGTGGTTTGGGACTCTCGAACACTGAAGCTTTCTTT. This sequence encodes CASGLGLSNTEAFF.

The J gene is TRBJ1-3, the V gene TRBV6-1; D gene ambiguous. Germline V lookup: CDR1 MNHNS, CDR2 SASEGT. CDR3 size: 11 residues. V was pared by 10 bases and J by 4 bases, with 8 bases between. CDR3 protein: CATGWGNTIYF. CDR3 DNA: TGTGCCACCGGGTGGGGAAACACCATATATTTT.

CDR3 in amino acids: CASRAGGVYEQYF. The CDR3 DNA is TGTGCCAGCCGGGCAGGGGGCGTTTACGAGCAGTACTTC. V usage is TRBV6-5 and J usage is TRBJ2-7; 8 nucleotides match TRBD1. J was trimmed by 4 bases and V by 8 bases; bases with no gene match: 7. Germline V gene data show CDR1 as MNHEY and CDR2 as SVGAGI. The CDR3 has 13 residues.

The V and J genes are TRBV11-3 and TRBJ2-3, with D unresolved. CDR3 length: 12 residues. With 4 bases removed from V and 7 bases from J, the gap between germline ends came to 9 bases. CDR1 is SGHNT, CDR2 YENEEA, per germline. This CDR3 is CASSSTPHTQYF. In nucleotides, the CDR3 is TGTGCCAGCAGCTCCACACCCCATACGCAGTATTTT.

This clone occurred once. The chain employs TRBV6-5 and TRBJ2-2; 9 bases fit TRBD2. The V segment lost 2 bases and the J segment 5 bases; nucleotides outside the gene matches: 3. The CDR3 has 15 residues. Germline assignment: CDR1 MNHEY and CDR2 SVGAGI. CDR3 nucleotides: TGTGCCAGCAGTTACAGGCGGGAGGGTACCGGGGAGCTGTTTTTT. Its protein product is CASSYRREGTGELFF.

This clone occurred a few times. The CDR3, as DNA: TGCGCCAGCAGCGCCACAGGGATGGGTCAGCCCCAGCATTTT. Protein product: CASSATGMGQPQHF. The chain links TRBV5-1 to TRBJ1-5; tentatively, D is TRBD1 (6 bases). The CDR3 consists of 14 residues. Germline CDR1 reads SGHRS; CDR2 reads YFSETQ. V lost 4 bases to trimming and J lost 6 bases, with 14 bases between them. The full variable domain, in which reference TRBV5-1 and TRBJ1-5 provide the parts outside the CDR3, is KAGVTQTPRYLIKTRGQQVTLSCSPISGHRSVSWYQQTPGQGLQFLFEYFSETQRNKGNFPGRFSGRQFSNSRSEMNVSTLELGDSALYLCASSATGMGQPQHFGDGTRLSIL.

The sample holds a few counts of this clone. The genes are TRBV19 and TRBJ1-3, with D uncertain. The CDR3 totals 16 residues. Germline assignment: CDR1 LNHDA and CDR2 SQIVND (reference sequence). Trimming shortened V by 4 bases and J by 0 bases, and 13 bases separated the two germline ends. The CDR3 DNA is TGTGCCAGTAGTACCTTGCCGGGTAGCTCTGGAAACACCATATATTTT. Its translation is CASSTLPGSSGNTIYF.

In its sample, this clone was seen once. V and J are TRBV5-8 and TRBJ2-5, with TRBD2 matching 11 bases. The CDR3 sequence is 15 residues long. Germline V CDR1 and CDR2: SGHTS, YDEGEE. J lost 0 bases, V lost 4 bases, and 2 bases had no gene match. The CDR3 DNA follows: TGTGCCAGCAGCCGGGGACTAGCGGACCAAGAGACCCAGTACTTC. Translated, it gives CASSRGLADQETQYF.

The chain links TRBV3-1 (or the pseudogene TRBV3-2) to TRBJ2-7; possibly TRBD2 for D (7 bases). CDR1 is LGHDT, CDR2 YNNKEL, per germline (reference sequence). V lost 4 bases and J lost 6, with 16 bases in between. The CDR3 is 14 residues long. CDR3 sequence: CASSLGRGLGEQYF. As DNA, the CDR3 is TGTGCCAGCAGCCTAGGGCGGGGGCTCGGCGAGCAGTACTTC.

This chain joins TRBV27 and TRBJ2-7, with a tentative D call TRBD2 (6 bases). The CDR3 runs 16 residues. The V and J ends lost 5 bases and 0 bases respectively, with 17 bases between them. Germline loops: CDR1 MNHEY, CDR2 SMNVEV (reference sequence). CDR3: CASSPRGSGNSYEQYF. CDR3 sequence (DNA): TGTGCCAGCAGTCCCCGGGGTAGCGGCAACTCCTACGAGCAGTACTTC.

CDR3: CASSRQGNTEAFF. CDR3 DNA: TGCGCCAGCAGCAGACAGGGGAACACTGAAGCTTTCTTT. This rearrangement joins TRBV5-1 to TRBJ1-1, with TRBD1 matching over 7 bases. The V gene's germline CDR1 is SGHRS and CDR2 YFSETQ. The CDR3 is 13 residues long. The trim removed 4 bases at V and 1 base at J, leaving 1 base unmatched. Full variable domain (rest looked up from reference TRBV5-1 and TRBJ1-1): KAGVTQTPRYLIKTRGQQVTLSCSPISGHRSVSWYQQTPGQGLQFLFEYFSETQRNKGNFPGRFSGRQFSNSRSEMNVSTLELGDSALYLCASSRQGNTEAFFGQGTRLTVV.